These 22 T cell receptor beta chains share one sample of origin, sequenced in a study of blood T cell repertoires in COVID-19. Profiling relied on immunoSEQ multiplex PCR, and the TCRdb table lists in-frame clones only, not all of them. The repertoire holds about 77,000 clones, with about 91% as singletons. Sample: peripheral blood. Source of these receptors: an elderly woman with acute or convalescent COVID-19.

The chain combines TRBV5-1 with TRBJ2-7; 8 positions match TRBD2. V trimming: 1 base; J trimming: 7 bases; junction bases outside the gene matches: 10. The germline V gene encodes CDR1 SGHRS and CDR2 YFSETQ. The CDR3 sequence is 15 residues long. The CDR3 reads CASSLSGSGKGEQYF. CDR3 nucleotide sequence: TGCGCCAGCAGCTTGTCGGGTAGCGGGAAGGGAGAGCAGTACTTC.

The sample holds a few counts of this clone. The rearrangement joins TRBV6-1 to TRBJ1-4, with TRBD1 matching over 7 bases. The J segment lost 7 bases and the V segment lost 3 bases, leaving 8 bases of the junction unmatched. In germline, CDR1 is MNHNS, CDR2 SASEGT. The CDR3 consists of 15 residues. CDR3 loop: CASSEEGAGGEKLFF. CDR3 nucleotides: TGTGCCAGCAGTGAGGAGGGGGCAGGCGGTGAAAAACTGTTTTTT.

This clone was recorded only once. This chain uses TRBV27 with TRBJ2-5; 7 bases are shared with TRBD2. Germline V lookup: CDR1 MNHEY, CDR2 SMNVEV (reference sequence). The length of the CDR3 is 15 residues. Trimming took 5 bases from V and 5 from J; bases not matched to a gene: 11. CDR3: CASSPLGGILETQYF. The CDR3 region has the DNA TGTGCCAGCAGTCCCTTGGGAGGGATTCTGGAGACCCAGTACTTC.

The chain is built from TRBV5-5 and TRBJ1-1; D may be TRBD1 (5 bases). CDR3 length: 15 residues. V was clipped by 4 bases and J by 5 bases, with 18 bases between them. Germline V gene sequence: CDR1 SGHKS, CDR2 YYEKEE (reference sequence). CDR3: CASSPRLQGGTEAFF. DNA of the CDR3: TGTGCCAGCAGCCCACGATTGCAGGGTGGTACTGAAGCTTTCTTT.

The J gene is TRBJ2-1, the V gene TRBV7-3; 8 bases match TRBD2. V shed 3 bases, J shed 0 bases, and the junction held 4 bases outside the gene matches. From germline, CDR1 is SGHTA and CDR2 FQGTGA. The CDR3 contains 16 residues. The CDR3 DNA sequence: TGTGCCAGCAGCTTGTCGGCGGGAGGCTCCTACAATGAGCAGTTCTTC. Protein sequence: CASSLSAGGSYNEQFF.

J is TRBJ2-7 and V is TRBV6-5; TRBD1 matches at 8 bases. This CDR3 region has 15 residues. The V and J ends lost 0 bases and 3 bases, in that order; junction bases with no gene match: 4. Germline lookup yields CDR1 MNHEY and CDR2 SVGAGI. CDR3 bases: TGTGCCAGCAGTTACTCGGGGGACAGGAGCTACGAGCAGTACTTC. It is translated as CASSYSGDRSYEQYF.

The chain has TRBV7-2 and TRBJ2-3; D not certain. Looked up from germline, CDR1 is SGHTA and CDR2 is FQGNSA. V lost 1 base and J 7 bases, leaving 15 bases between the germline ends. The CDR3 is 15 residues long. The CDR3 loop is CASSLVASPENTQYF. CDR3 DNA: TGTGCCAGCAGCTTAGTGGCCAGCCCGGAGAATACGCAGTATTTT.

This clone was seen just once. The gene calls are TRBV6-2 or TRBV6-3 and TRBJ1-5, with a possible D match to TRBD1 (5 bases). Trimming pared 2 bases from V and 1 base from J, leaving 15 bases between. The V gene's germline CDR1 is MNHEY and CDR2 SVGEGT. This CDR3 contains 17 residues. The CDR3 DNA is TGTGCCAGCAGTTACGCGCACAGGCCATCGAGCAATCAGCCCCAGCATTTT. It is translated as CASSYAHRPSSNQPQHF.

CDR3 residues: CASSQVRQGSYEQYF. The CDR3 nucleotides are TGTGCCAGCAGCCAAGTGCGACAGGGGTCCTACGAGCAGTACTTC. The chain combines TRBV4-2 with TRBJ2-7; TRBD1 agrees at 8 bases. V shed 1 base and J 1 base; nucleotides not matched to a gene: 3. Germline loops: CDR1 LGHNA, CDR2 YNFKEQ. The length of the CDR3 is 15 residues.

The rearrangement joins TRBV5-1 to TRBJ2-1; TRBD1 matches 9 bases. The ends lost 3 bases at V and 9 bases at J; junction bases unmatched: 16. Germline V gives CDR1 SGHRS, CDR2 YFSETQ. The CDR3 runs 17 residues. The DNA of the CDR3 is TGCGCCAGCAGCTCCCGAAAACAACAGGGGGCGGTGGGTGAGCAGTTCTTC. It translates to CASSSRKQQGAVGEQFF.

The rearrangement uses TRBV7-8 and TRBJ2-2, with D maybe TRBD2 (6 bases). The CDR3 is made up of 15 amino acids. Germline assignment: CDR1 SGHVS and CDR2 FQNEAQ. Trimming took 5 bases from V and 2 from J, leaving 12 bases between them. In DNA form, the CDR3 reads TGTGCCAGCAGCCCCTTAGGACTAAACACCGGGGAGCTGTTTTTT. Its translation: CASSPLGLNTGELFF.

The V call is TRBV6-1, the J call TRBJ1-2; the match to TRBD1 covers 8 bases. Germline V gene sequence: CDR1 MNHNS, CDR2 SASEGT. The CDR3 spans 15 residues. V was clipped by 6 bases and J by 6 bases; unmatched bases: 12. The CDR3 protein is CASSLLEGQVNGYTF. In nucleotides, the CDR3 is TGTGCCAGCAGCCTCTTAGAGGGACAGGTGAATGGCTACACCTTC.

This clone was recorded only once. CDR3 nucleotide sequence: TGTGCCAGCAGCTTTCAGGGGGCAATCAATCAGCCCCAGCATTTT. It codes for CASSFQGAINQPQHF. The chain employs TRBV5-5 and TRBJ1-5, with 8 nucleotides matching TRBD1. V gave up 2 bases and J gave up 3 bases; unmatched junction bases: 4. This CDR3 is 15 amino acids long. The germline V gene has CDR1 SGHKS and CDR2 YYEKEE (reference sequence).

The chain is built from TRBV5-6 and TRBJ1-6; D is uncertain. V was clipped by 2 bases and J by 8 bases, with 17 bases between them. CDR1 is SGHDT, CDR2 YYEEEE, per germline. The CDR3 spans 16 residues. CDR3 sequence: CASSLLSGSADSPLHF. The CDR3 region has the DNA TGTGCCAGCAGCTTACTCTCGGGGTCGGCGGATTCACCCCTCCACTTT.

The chain joins TRBV3-1 (or the pseudogene TRBV3-2) to TRBJ1-2, with D possibly matching TRBD1 (6 bases). The V and J ends lost 4 bases and 3 bases respectively, with 15 bases between them. Germline loops: CDR1 LGHDT, CDR2 YNNKEL (reference sequence). This CDR3 is built from 15 residues. CDR3 loop: CASSRLAGGDYGYTF. Written as DNA, the CDR3 is TGTGCCAGCAGCCGCCTCGCGGGGGGCGACTATGGCTACACCTTC.

The chain has TRBV6-5 and TRBJ2-3; 13 bases line up with TRBD2. The V segment lost 9 bases and the J segment 3 bases; nucleotides outside the gene matches: 6. Germline CDR1 and CDR2: MNHEY and SVGAGI. The CDR3 has 15 amino acids. DNA for the CDR3: TGTGCCAGTTTAAGGACTAGCGGGAGTACAGATACGCAGTATTTT. This codes for CASLRTSGSTDTQYF.

The chain combines TRBV7-2 with TRBJ2-2; 9 positions agree with TRBD1. V lost 1 base and J lost 9; bases outside the gene matches: 0. The CDR3 runs 13 residues. Germline V gives CDR1 SGHTA, CDR2 FQGNSA. CDR3 sequence: CASSLDRGRELFF. CDR3 nucleotide sequence: TGTGCCAGCAGCTTAGACAGGGGGCGGGAGCTGTTTTTT.

The gene calls are TRBV24-1 and TRBJ1-3; 9 bases align to TRBD1. CDR1 KGHDR and CDR2 SFDVKD come from the germline V gene. CDR3 length: 17 residues. Trimming took 3 bases from V and 1 from J; bases not matched to a gene: 6. CDR3 nucleotides: TGTGCCACCAGTGATGGGGACAGGGCTCCTTCTGGAAACACCATATATTTT. Encoded protein: CATSDGDRAPSGNTIYF.

The chain is built from TRBV13 and TRBJ2-5, with D possibly being TRBD2 (6 bases). Germline CDR1 is PRHDT and CDR2 is FYEKMQ (reference sequence). This CDR3 region has 13 residues. The germline V and J ends were trimmed by 5 bases and 4 bases, with 11 bases remaining between them. The CDR3 is CASSPRLGETQYF. DNA of the CDR3: TGTGCCAGCAGCCCCCGACTAGGAGAGACCCAGTACTTC.

The genes are TRBV11-3 and TRBJ2-7; the D gene is possibly TRBD2 (6 bases). Germline values: CDR1 SGHNT, CDR2 YENEEA. The CDR3 is 14 residues long. Trimming stripped 1 base from V and 7 bases from J, with 14 bases between. The CDR3 here is CASSLGPGGWEQYF. CDR3 DNA: TGTGCCAGCAGCTTAGGCCCCGGGGGATGGGAGCAGTACTTC. Complete variable domain (other parts from reference TRBV11-3 and TRBJ2-7): EAGVVQSPRYKIIEKKQPVAFWCNPISGHNTLYWYLQNLGQGPELLIRYENEEAVDDSQLPKDRFSAERLKGVDSTLKIQPAELGDSAVYLCASSLGPGGWEQYFGPGTRLTVT.

The table lists this clone with a count of one. The V gene is TRBV5-1, the J gene TRBJ2-1; D perhaps matches TRBD2 (5 bases). The CDR3 is made up of 12 amino acids. The V end lost 2 bases, the J end lost 5 bases, and 5 bases lay between the germline ends. Germline V lookup: CDR1 SGHRS, CDR2 YFSETQ. DNA for the CDR3: TGCGCCAGCAGCTTCGGGAACAATGAGCAGTTCTTC. Protein: CASSFGNNEQFF.

This clone has a handful of counts. The chain uses TRBV6-2 or TRBV6-3 and TRBJ2-1, with a tentative D call TRBD2 (6 bases). The CDR3 totals 17 residues. The V gene's germline CDR1 is MNHEY and CDR2 SVGEGT. Trimming shortened V by 4 bases and J by 8 bases, and 24 bases separated the two germline ends. The CDR3 sequence: CASSLTLSGQRNDEQFF. The CDR3 DNA sequence: TGTGCCAGCAGTTTAACTCTTAGCGGCCAGAGAAACGATGAGCAGTTCTTC.